Below are 26 T cell receptor beta chains sequenced from a single sample in a study of blood T cell repertoires in COVID-19. Profiling relied on immunoSEQ multiplex PCR, and the TCRdb table lists in-frame clones only, not all of them. The top ten clones hold just under 9% of a sample with 200,000 to 250,000 clones, approximately 80% of them seen once. Sequencing input: PBMCs or T cells enriched from blood (not recorded which). These receptors all stem from a woman in her forties or fifties with acute COVID-19.

This chain links TRBV6-2 or TRBV6-3 with TRBJ1-2; 8 positions agree with TRBD1. Germline CDR1 and CDR2: MNHEY and SVGEGT. This CDR3 region has 16 residues. V shed 2 bases, J shed 4 bases, and the junction held 9 bases outside the gene matches. The CDR3: CASSYGQGAGGYGYTF. The CDR3 DNA sequence: TGTGCCAGCAGTTACGGGCAGGGGGCTGGCGGCTATGGCTACACCTTC.

V is TRBV7-9 and J is TRBJ2-3, with no clear D. Trimming took off 3 bases at V and 6 bases at J, with 10 bases between the two ends. This CDR3 contains 13 residues. Germline V gives CDR1 SEHNR, CDR2 FQNEAQ (reference sequence). The DNA for the CDR3 is TGTGCCAGCAGCTTTAGGAGCTCGGATACGCAGTATTTT. Translating gives CASSFRSSDTQYF.

The chain is built from TRBV28 and TRBJ2-7, with TRBD2 identical over 8 bases. This CDR3 has 15 amino acids. Germline lookup yields CDR1 MDHEN and CDR2 SYDVKM. Trimming took 4 bases from V and 0 from J; bases not matched to a gene: 5. The chain's CDR3 is CASSSGGESSYEQYF. CDR3 coding DNA: TGTGCCAGCAGTTCGGGGGGGGAGAGCTCCTACGAGCAGTACTTC.

V usage is TRBV3-1 (or the pseudogene TRBV3-2) and J usage is TRBJ1-1, with D tentatively TRBD1 (6 bases). Trimming removed 0 bases at V and 7 bases at J, with 27 bases between. This CDR3 contains 19 residues. The germline gives CDR1 LGHDT, CDR2 YNNKEL (reference sequence). For the CDR3, the DNA is TGTGCCAGCAGCCAAGAGCGAAGGGGGACCACTCGGGGAGTGGGTGAAGCTTTCTTT. Protein: CASSQERRGTTRGVGEAFF.

This rearrangement joins TRBV19 to TRBJ1-6; D is perhaps TRBD1 (5 bases). Trimming shortened V by 0 bases and J by 10 bases, and 16 bases separated the two germline ends. Germline CDR1 reads LNHDA; CDR2 reads SQIVND (reference sequence). This CDR3 is built from 16 residues. The CDR3 sequence: CASSIESAQGSSPLHF. CDR3 coding DNA: TGTGCCAGTAGTATAGAGTCCGCGCAGGGCTCCTCACCCCTCCACTTT.

The V call is TRBV2, the J call TRBJ1-5; TRBD1 agrees at 7 bases. Germline V lookup: CDR1 SNHLY, CDR2 FYNNEI. There are 14 residues in the CDR3. The junction had 10 bases not matched to a gene; V was cut back by 5 bases and J by 9 bases. CDR3 DNA: TGTGCCAGCAGTTACGGACAGGCTAAATGGCCCCAGCATTTT. Protein sequence: CASSYGQAKWPQHF. The full variable domain, its missing parts supplied by reference TRBV2 and TRBJ1-5, is EPEVTQTPSHQVTQMGQEVILRCVPISNHLYFYWYRQILGQKVEFLVSFYNNEISEKSEIFDDQFSVERPDGSNFTLKIRSTKLEDSAMYFCASSYGQAKWPQHFGDGTRLSIL.

The genes are TRBV7-2 and TRBJ2-7; 7 bases fit TRBD2. Germline values: CDR1 SGHTA, CDR2 FQGNSA. This CDR3 region has 12 residues. Unmatched junction bases numbered 4, after V lost 5 bases and J lost 6 bases. DNA of the CDR3: TGTGCCAGCAGCGTAGGACTAGGCGAGCAGTACTTC. Translated, it gives CASSVGLGEQYF.

This chain joins TRBV27 and TRBJ2-7; TRBD1 aligns across 7 bases. V trimming: 0 bases; J trimming: 13 bases; junction bases outside the gene matches: 18. CDR3 length: 16 amino acids. From germline, CDR1 is MNHEY and CDR2 SMNVEV (reference sequence). CDR3 DNA: TGTGCCAGCAGTTTATCGGCATGGGGACAGTCAGAGCCGCACTACTTC. Protein: CASSLSAWGQSEPHYF.

This clone showed up just once. The V gene is TRBV18, the J gene TRBJ2-7; 8 bases align to TRBD1. V lost 4 bases to trimming and J lost 5 bases; unmatched junction nucleotides: 4. CDR1 KGHSH and CDR2 LQKENI come from the germline V gene. The CDR3 is 13 residues long. This chain's CDR3 is CASSRQGLNEQYF. Here the CDR3 DNA reads TGTGCCAGCTCACGACAGGGGCTCAACGAGCAGTACTTC.

J is TRBJ2-7 and V is TRBV28; D ambiguous. V was clipped by 6 bases and J by 3 bases, with 18 bases between them. The CDR3 contains 15 residues. Germline lookup yields CDR1 MDHEN and CDR2 SYDVKM. The CDR3 DNA follows: TGTGCCAGCAGCGAAACCGCAGGCGCCCTCTACGAGCAGTACTTC. It specifies CASSETAGALYEQYF.

The chain has TRBV12-3 or TRBV12-4 and TRBJ2-5; 9 bases fit TRBD1. The CDR3 length is 13 residues. Trimming removed 4 bases from V and 7 bases from J; junction bases left unmatched: 4. The CDR3 reads CASSSGTGRTQYF. The CDR3 DNA follows: TGTGCCAGCAGTTCCGGGACAGGGAGGACCCAGTACTTC.

V is TRBV6-5 and J is TRBJ2-7; 8 positions match TRBD1. This CDR3 has 14 residues. J was trimmed by 5 bases and V by 6 bases; bases with no gene match: 9. Per the germline V gene, CDR1 is MNHEY and CDR2 is SVGAGI. The CDR3 sequence is CASSSRGRRDEQYF. The CDR3 DNA sequence: TGTGCCAGCAGCTCCAGGGGGCGCAGGGACGAGCAGTACTTC.

This sequence joins TRBV7-2 and TRBJ1-2; 8 bases map to TRBD1. This CDR3 contains 14 residues. J gave up 6 bases and V 4 bases, and 7 bases lay outside the gene matches. CDR1 and CDR2 from the germline V gene are SGHTA and FQGNSA. This chain's CDR3 is CASSSLQGADGYTF. In DNA form, the CDR3 reads TGTGCCAGCAGCTCCCTGCAGGGGGCCGATGGCTACACCTTC.

V usage is TRBV28 and J usage is TRBJ1-1, with D possibly TRBD1 on 6 matching bases. The CDR3 spans 17 residues. CDR1 MDHEN and CDR2 SYDVKM come from the germline V gene. Trimming removed 7 bases from V and 3 bases from J, with 24 bases in between. The CDR3, as DNA: TGTGCCAGCACCGAAATCAAAACAGGGATAGTAGACACTGAAGCTTTCTTT. Translating it yields CASTEIKTGIVDTEAFF. The full variable domain, in which reference TRBV28 and TRBJ1-1 provide the parts outside the CDR3, is DVKVTQSSRYLVKRTGEKVFLECVQDMDHENMFWYRQDPGLGLRLIYFSYDVKMKEKGDIPEGYSVSREKKERFSLILESASTNQTSMYLCASTEIKTGIVDTEAFFGQGTRLTVV.

The chain links TRBV7-2 to TRBJ2-7, with 7 positions matching TRBD1. CDR3 length: 16 residues. Germline CDR1 SGHTA, CDR2 FQGNSA. J was trimmed by 3 bases and V by 7 bases; bases with no gene match: 15. This CDR3 reads CASTPLRAAGGYEQYF. CDR3 nucleotides: TGTGCCAGCACCCCCTTGCGCGCGGCAGGGGGCTACGAGCAGTACTTC.

V gene TRBV9 combines with J gene TRBJ1-5, with a possible D match to TRBD1 (6 bases). The CDR3 loop spans 17 amino acids. V lost 5 bases and J lost 3, with 21 bases in between. Germline values: CDR1 SGDLS, CDR2 YYNGEE. The CDR3 DNA reads as TGTGCCAGCAGGCAGGGGATAAGCCCAGGGAACAATCAGCCCCAGCATTTT. Protein: CASRQGISPGNNQPQHF.

In DNA form, the CDR3 reads TGTGCCAGCAGCTTAGCGAGGCAGACCTATGGCTACACCTTC. It specifies CASSLARQTYGYTF. The chain employs TRBV7-2 and TRBJ1-2; D not certain. Germline CDR1 reads SGHTA; CDR2 reads FQGNSA. The CDR3 loop spans 14 amino acids. V was clipped by 0 bases and J by 4 bases, with 9 bases between them.

This chain links TRBV4-3 with TRBJ2-3; D is uncertain. The germline V gene encodes CDR1 LGHNA and CDR2 YSLEER. This CDR3 comprises 15 residues. Between the trimmed V and J ends, which lost 0 bases and 2 bases, there was a span of 9 bases. CDR3 in amino acids: CASSQDNPYTDTQYF. CDR3 coding DNA: TGCGCCAGCAGCCAAGATAATCCGTACACAGATACGCAGTATTTT.

CDR3 nucleotides: TGTGCCAGCATTCGCAGGGAGGGCTCAGATACGCAGTATTTT. Its translation: CASIRREGSDTQYF. V and J are TRBV6-6 and TRBJ2-3, with 7 bases lining up with TRBD2. J was trimmed by 4 bases and V by 7 bases; bases with no gene match: 8. There are 14 residues in the CDR3. Germline V CDR1 and CDR2: MNHNY, SVGAGI (reference sequence).

The J gene is TRBJ2-1, the V gene TRBV5-4; D is uncertain. The V end lost 1 base, the J end lost 7 bases, and 9 bases lay between the germline ends. Per the germline V gene, CDR1 is SGHNT and CDR2 is YYREEE (reference sequence). The CDR3 has 13 amino acids. The CDR3 nucleotides are TGTGCCAGCAGCTTGATCTCGGAGAATGAGCAGTTCTTC. As protein: CASSLISENEQFF.

This clone was picked up one time. The chain combines TRBV7-9 with TRBJ1-2; D gene ambiguous. Per the germline V gene, CDR1 is SEHNR and CDR2 is FQNEAQ (reference sequence). The CDR3 sequence is 14 residues long. V lost 7 bases, J lost 4 bases, and 16 bases lay in between. CDR3 loop: CASKEGMDVYGYTF. The CDR3 coding sequence is TGTGCCAGCAAGGAGGGCATGGACGTCTATGGCTACACCTTC. Filled out from reference TRBV7-9 and TRBJ1-2, the complete variable domain reads DTGVSQNPRHKITKRGQNVTFRCDPISEHNRLYWYRQTLGQGPEFLTYFQNEAQLEKSRLLSDRFSAERPKGSFSTLEIQRTEQGDSAMYLCASKEGMDVYGYTFGSGTRLTVV.

This rearrangement joins TRBV18 to TRBJ2-7, with 12 bases aligning to TRBD2. CDR1 is KGHSH and CDR2 is LQKENI in the germline V gene. The CDR3 spans 16 residues. The V gene end was trimmed by 0 bases and the J gene end by 5 bases; junction bases not matched to a gene: 5. In DNA form, the CDR3 reads TGTGCCAGCTCACCACCGACGACTAGCGGGAGTAACGAGCAGTACTTC. Translation: CASSPPTTSGSNEQYF.

This rearrangement joins TRBV20-1 to TRBJ2-5; 7 bases align to TRBD2. J lost 7 bases, V lost 3 bases, and 17 bases had no gene match. CDR1 and CDR2 (germline): DFQATT, SNEGSKA (reference sequence). CDR3 length: 16 amino acids. The chain's CDR3 is CSASREFERGGGTQYF. CDR3 nucleotide sequence: TGCAGTGCTAGTCGGGAGTTTGAGCGGGGAGGAGGGACCCAGTACTTC.

This sequence joins TRBV15 and TRBJ1-2, with 8 bases aligning to TRBD1. CDR3 size: 17 residues. Germline values: CDR1 LNHNV, CDR2 YYDKDF (reference sequence). Trimming took 0 bases from V and 5 from J; bases not matched to a gene: 11. The DNA of the CDR3 is TGTGCCACCAGCAGAGACAACCTTGCGGGACAGGAGTATGGCTACACCTTC. Its translation: CATSRDNLAGQEYGYTF.

V is TRBV29-1 and J is TRBJ1-1, with TRBD1 identical over 7 bases. V dropped 5 bases and J dropped 4; count of bases not matched to a gene: 4. The CDR3 runs to 12 residues. Looked up from germline, CDR1 is SQVTM and CDR2 is ANQGSEA. As DNA, the CDR3 is TGCAGCGTTACACCAGGGGGCACTGAAGCTTTCTTT. It yields the protein CSVTPGGTEAFF.

The chain has TRBV9 and TRBJ1-3; D not resolved. Between the trimmed V and J ends, which lost 0 bases and 0 bases, there was a span of 4 bases. The CDR3 runs 14 residues. Germline V gives CDR1 SGDLS, CDR2 YYNGEE. CDR3 amino acids: CASSVDSSGNTIYF. The CDR3 DNA sequence: TGTGCCAGCAGCGTAGACAGCTCTGGAAACACCATATATTTT.